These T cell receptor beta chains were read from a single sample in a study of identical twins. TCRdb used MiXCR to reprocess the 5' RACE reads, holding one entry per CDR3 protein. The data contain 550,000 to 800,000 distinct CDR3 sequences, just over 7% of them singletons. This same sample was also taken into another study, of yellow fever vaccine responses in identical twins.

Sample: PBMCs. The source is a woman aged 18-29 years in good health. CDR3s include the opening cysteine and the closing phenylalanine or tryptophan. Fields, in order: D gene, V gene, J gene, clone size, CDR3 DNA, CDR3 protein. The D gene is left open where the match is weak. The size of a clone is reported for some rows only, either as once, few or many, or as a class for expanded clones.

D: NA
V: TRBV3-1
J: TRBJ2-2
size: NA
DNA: TGTGCCAGCAGCCAAGGGGTGAAGGCCGGGGAGCTGTTTTTT
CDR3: CASSQGVKAGELFF

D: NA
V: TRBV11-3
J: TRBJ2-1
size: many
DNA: TGTGCCAGCAGCTTAGTAGGGCTGCAGGTGGATGAGCAGTTCTTC
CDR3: CASSLVGLQVDEQFF

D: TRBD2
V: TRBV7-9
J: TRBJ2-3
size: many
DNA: TGTGCCAGCAGCCCTACTAGCGGGAGTGGGACAGATACGCAGTATTTT
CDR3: CASSPTSGSGTDTQYF

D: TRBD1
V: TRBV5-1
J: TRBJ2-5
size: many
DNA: TGCGCCAGCAGCTCCGGGACAGGGTTTGGAGAGACCCAGTACTTC
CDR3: CASSSGTGFGETQYF

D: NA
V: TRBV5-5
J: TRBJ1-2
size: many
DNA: TGTGCCAGCAGCACAACACCGGGCCCGAGGAATGGCTACACCTTC
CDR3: CASSTTPGPRNGYTF

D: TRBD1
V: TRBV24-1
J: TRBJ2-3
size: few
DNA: TGTGCCACCAGTGATATCCGGACAGGGGCGAGCACAGATACGCAGTATTTT
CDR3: CATSDIRTGASTDTQYF

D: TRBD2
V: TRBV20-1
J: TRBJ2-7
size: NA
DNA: TGCAGTGCTAGAACTAGCGGGCTGTACGAGCAGTACTTC
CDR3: CSARTSGLYEQYF

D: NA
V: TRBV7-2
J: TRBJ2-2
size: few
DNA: TGTGCCAGCAGCTTCCACCCGCGGGCGAACACCGGGGAGCTGTTTTTT
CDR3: CASSFHPRANTGELFF

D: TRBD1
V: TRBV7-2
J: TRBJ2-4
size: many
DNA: TGTGCCAGCAGCTCAACTGGACAGGAACTAGCCAAAAACATTCAGTACTTC
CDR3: CASSSTGQELAKNIQYF

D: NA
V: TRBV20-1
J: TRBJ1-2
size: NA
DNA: TGCAGTGCTAGACAAACAGGGAGTGGCTACACCTTC
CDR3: CSARQTGSGYTF

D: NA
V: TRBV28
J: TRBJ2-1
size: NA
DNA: TGTGCCAGCAGTTTTCGCGTTAACAATGAGCAGTTCTTC
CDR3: CASSFRVNNEQFF

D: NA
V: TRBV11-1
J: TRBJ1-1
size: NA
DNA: TGTGCCAGCAGCTACACAGCTAAAAACACTGAAGCTTTCTTT
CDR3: CASSYTAKNTEAFF

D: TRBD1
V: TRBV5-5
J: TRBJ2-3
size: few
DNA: TGTGCCAGCAGCGTGACAGGGGTGGGTAGGACAGATACGCAGTATTTT
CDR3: CASSVTGVGRTDTQYF

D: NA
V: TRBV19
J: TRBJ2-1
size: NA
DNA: TGTGCCAGTAGTGGGTTCAGGGATGAGCAGTTCTTC
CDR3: CASSGFRDEQFF

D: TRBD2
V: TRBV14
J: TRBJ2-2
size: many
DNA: TGTGCCAGCAGCCAAGGACTAGCGGGACTCGCGAACACCGGGGAGCTGTTTTTT
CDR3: CASSQGLAGLANTGELFF

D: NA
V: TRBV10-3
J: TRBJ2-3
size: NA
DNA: TGTGCCATCGGGGGCGGCACAGATACGCAGTATTTT
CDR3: CAIGGGTDTQYF

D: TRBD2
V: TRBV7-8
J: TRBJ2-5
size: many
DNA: TGTGCCAGCCAGACTAGCGTACGGGAGACCCAGTACTTC
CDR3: CASQTSVRETQYF

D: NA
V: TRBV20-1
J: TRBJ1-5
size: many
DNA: TGCAGTGCTAGTCGGGGCAACCATCAGCATTTT
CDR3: CSASRGNHQHF

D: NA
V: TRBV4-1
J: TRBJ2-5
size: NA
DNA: TGCGCCAGCAGCCAAGATGGTCGAAGTCAAGGGACCCAGTACTTC
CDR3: CASSQDGRSQGTQYF

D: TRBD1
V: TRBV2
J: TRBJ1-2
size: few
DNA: TGTGCCAGCGAGGAGGACAGGGTCTATGGCTACACCTTC
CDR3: CASEEDRVYGYTF

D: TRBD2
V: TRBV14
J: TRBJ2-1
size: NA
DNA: TGTGCCAGCAGGGGGGCGGGGGGCTCCTACAATGAGCAGTTCTTC
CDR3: CASRGAGGSYNEQFF

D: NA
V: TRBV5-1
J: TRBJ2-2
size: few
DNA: TGCGCCAGCAGCTCCGACCCCTCCGCGCGGAGTGGAACCGGGGAGCTGTTTTTT
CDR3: CASSSDPSARSGTGELFF

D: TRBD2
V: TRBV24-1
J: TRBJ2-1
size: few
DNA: TGTGCCACGGCGGGACTAGCGGGGGGGGACCCAAGGGGGCAGTTCTTC
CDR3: CATAGLAGGDPRGQFF

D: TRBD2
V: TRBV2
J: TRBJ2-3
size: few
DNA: TGTGCCAGCAGTAGCGAGCGGGGAAGCACAGATACGCAGTATTTT
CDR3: CASSSERGSTDTQYF

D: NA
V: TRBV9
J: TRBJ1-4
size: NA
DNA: TGTGCCAGCAGCGTCGGGGGGTCGGATGAAAAACTGTTTTTT
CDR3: CASSVGGSDEKLFF

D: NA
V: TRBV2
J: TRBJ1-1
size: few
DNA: TGTGCCAGCAGGACGACAGGTTGGGACACTGAAGCTTTCTTT
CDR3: CASRTTGWDTEAFF

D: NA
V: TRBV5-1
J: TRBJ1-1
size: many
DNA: TGCGCCAGCAGCTCGCCGACCAAGTCGGGCACTGAAGCTTTCTTT
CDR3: CASSSPTKSGTEAFF